This T cell receptor (beta chain) was recorded in a study of neurological immune-mediated disorders. TCRdb reprocessed the 5' RACE reads with MiXCR, giving one entry per CDR3 protein. The sample records approximately 86,000 distinct CDR3 sequences, about 2.5% being singletons. Germline V lookup: CDR1 LNHNV, CDR2 YYDKDF (reference sequence). The CDR3 contains 12 residues. Trimming removed 0 bases at V and 7 bases at J, with 6 bases between. There are many counts of this clonotype. The J gene is TRBJ1-1, the V gene TRBV15; no firm D call. The sequencing input was PBMCs. This receptor was identified in a woman in her twenties or thirties with multiple sclerosis. CDR3 in DNA: TGTGCCACCAGCAGAGATAGTGGTGAAGCTTTCTTT. Encoded protein: CATSRDSGEAFF.